Below, 16 T cell receptor beta chains from the same sample are listed, as sequenced in a study of CD8 T cells in ankylosing spondylitis. From the 5' RACE reads, TCRdb called clonotypes with MiXCR, one entry per CDR3 protein. The sample gives roughly 150,000 distinct CDR3 sequences, 25% to 35% of which show up once; about 5.5% is in the top ten. The sample comprised synovial fluid, either unsorted or a sorted T cell fraction (not recorded which). All receptors come from a male donor with ankylosing spondylitis.

This clonotype was picked up a small number of times. J is TRBJ2-2 and V is TRBV5-1; 7 positions match TRBD1. From germline, CDR1 is SGHRS and CDR2 YFSETQ. The CDR3 covers 15 residues. Unmatched junction bases numbered 2, after V lost 0 bases and J lost 3 bases. The CDR3 DNA follows: TGCGCCAGCAGCTTGGTCGACAGGGACACCGGGGAGCTGTTTTTT. Residues: CASSLVDRDTGELFF.

The rearrangement uses TRBV7-6 and TRBJ2-1; 12 bases line up with TRBD2. V shed 8 bases, J shed 10 bases, and the junction held 6 bases outside the gene matches. The CDR3 totals 13 residues. Germline V gene data show CDR1 as SGHVS and CDR2 as FNYEAQ. The DNA for the CDR3 is TGTGCCAGCGGAAGACTAGCGGGAGTGGAGCAGTTCTTC. It is translated as CASGRLAGVEQFF. Together with reference TRBV7-6 and TRBJ2-1, the CDR3 gives the full variable domain: GAGVSQSPRYKVTKRGQDVALRCDPISGHVSLYWYRQALGQGPEFLTYFNYEAQQDKSGLPNDRFSAERPEGSISTLTIQRTEQRDSAMYRCASGRLAGVEQFFGPGTRLTVL.

DNA of the CDR3: TGCAGTGCTCCTAAGACAGGGAGTTCCTACGAGCAGTACTTC. Translation gives CSAPKTGSSYEQYF. The rearrangement uses TRBV20-1 and TRBJ2-7, with 7 bases identical to TRBD1. Germline loops: CDR1 DFQATT, CDR2 SNEGSKA (reference sequence). The V gene end was trimmed by 5 bases and the J gene end by 1 base; junction bases not matched to a gene: 8. The CDR3 has 14 amino acids.

In this sample, this clonotype turned up many times. The J gene is TRBJ1-2, the V gene TRBV12-3 or TRBV12-4; D is undetermined. Trimming removed 1 base at V and 2 bases at J, with 5 bases between. The CDR3 extends over 13 amino acids. The CDR3 protein is CASSLGANYGYTF. CDR3 in DNA: TGTGCCAGCAGTTTAGGGGCCAACTATGGCTACACCTTC.

This clonotype occurred many times. The chain joins TRBV20-1 to TRBJ1-1, with 9 bases identical to TRBD1. CDR3 size: 15 residues. CDR1 and CDR2 (germline): DFQATT, SNEGSKA (reference sequence). The V gene end was trimmed by 6 bases and the J gene end by 1 base; junction bases not matched to a gene: 9. CDR3 nucleotides: TGCAGTGCGGAAACCGGACAGGGGAAGAACACTGAAGCTTTCTTT. It specifies CSAETGQGKNTEAFF.

The chain recombines TRBV9 with TRBJ1-4, with D maybe TRBD1 (6 bases). Per germline, CDR1 SGDLS and CDR2 YYNGEE. Trimming removed 3 bases from V and 7 bases from J, with 16 bases in between. The CDR3 covers 15 residues. The CDR3 protein is CASSAGVFGSEKLFF. CDR3 in DNA: TGTGCCAGCAGCGCAGGGGTCTTTGGGAGTGAAAAACTGTTTTTT.

In DNA, the CDR3 is TGCAGTGCAACAGGCGCCCGGGATGAAAAACTGTTTTTT. Protein: CSATGARDEKLFF. This chain links TRBV20-1 with TRBJ1-4; possible D gene TRBD1, 5 bases. V was pared by 6 bases and J by 6 bases, with 14 bases between. Germline V gives CDR1 DFQATT, CDR2 SNEGSKA (reference sequence). The CDR3 is 13 amino acids.

The V gene is TRBV27, the J gene TRBJ1-1; D call uncertain. From germline, CDR1 is MNHEY and CDR2 SMNVEV (reference sequence). This CDR3 is 16 amino acids long. V lost 2 bases to trimming and J lost 2 bases, with 15 bases between them. CDR3 amino acids: CASSLNSLILNTEAFF. The CDR3 coding sequence is TGTGCCAGCAGTTTAAACAGTCTTATCCTAAACACTGAAGCTTTCTTT.

This chain joins TRBV3-1 and TRBJ2-7; 11 positions match TRBD2. Germline values: CDR1 LGHDT, CDR2 YNNKEL (reference sequence). V dropped 3 bases and J dropped 0; count of bases not matched to a gene: 10. The CDR3 consists of 18 residues. The CDR3 spells CASSQSMGLAVISYEQYF. The CDR3 bases are TGTGCCAGCAGCCAGTCGATGGGACTAGCGGTTATCTCCTACGAGCAGTACTTC.

The V and J genes are TRBV28 and TRBJ1-4; tentative D call: TRBD1 (5 bases). CDR1 and CDR2 from the germline V gene are MDHEN and SYDVKM. The V and J ends lost 3 bases and 5 bases respectively, with 19 bases between them. The CDR3 has 17 residues. CDR3 sequence reads: CASSFIIGGGLNEKLFF. CDR3 DNA sequence: TGTGCCAGCAGTTTTATTATTGGGGGAGGCCTCAATGAAAAACTGTTTTTT.

This chain connects TRBV20-1 to TRBJ2-3, with a tentative D call TRBD2 (5 bases). V lost 7 bases and J lost 3, with 11 bases in between. CDR1 and CDR2 from the germline V gene are DFQATT and SNEGSKA (reference sequence). The length of the CDR3 is 12 residues. The CDR3 sequence: CSGQRGTDTQYF. CDR3 nucleotides: TGCAGTGGTCAACGGGGAACAGATACGCAGTATTTT.

The chain carries TRBV12-3 or TRBV12-4 and TRBJ1-2, with D perhaps matching TRBD1 (5 bases). Trimming cost V 6 bases and J 3 bases, with 17 bases left between them. The CDR3 covers 15 residues. The CDR3 DNA is TGTGCCAGCAGCGGGGCTCTGCTAAACTACTATGGCTACACCTTC. It codes for CASSGALLNYYGYTF.

V usage is TRBV12-3 or TRBV12-4 and J usage is TRBJ1-6; no reliable D call. V was pared by 6 bases and J by 2 bases, with 14 bases between. This CDR3 contains 16 residues. The CDR3 region is CASRADSGAYNSPLHF. CDR3 sequence (DNA): TGTGCCAGCAGAGCAGACTCCGGGGCCTATAATTCACCCCTCCACTTT.

The J gene is TRBJ2-3, the V gene TRBV11-3; 10 nucleotides align to TRBD2. CDR1 and CDR2 from the germline V gene are SGHNT and YENEEA. CDR3 length equals 15 residues. V shed 7 bases and J 1 base; nucleotides not matched to a gene: 5. The CDR3 reads CASTSGTSGTDTQYF. The CDR3 coding sequence is TGTGCCAGCACCTCCGGGACTAGCGGCACAGATACGCAGTATTTT.

The count of this clonotype is one. V usage is TRBV28 and J usage is TRBJ1-1; 9 bases are a match to TRBD1. There are 15 residues in the CDR3. Germline V gives CDR1 MDHEN, CDR2 SYDVKM. The V gene end was trimmed by 6 bases and the J gene end by 11 bases; junction bases not matched to a gene: 16. CDR3 DNA: TGTGCCAGCAGCTCTCCGGGACAGGGAACGCTTGGGGCTTTCTTT. Translated: CASSSPGQGTLGAFF.

This clonotype was detected ten times or more. The chain combines TRBV12-3 or TRBV12-4 with TRBJ1-5; D unclear. Trimming took 5 bases from V and 7 from J, leaving 9 bases between them. This CDR3 has 12 amino acids. The CDR3 DNA reads TGTGCCAGCAGTCCTGGACGGCAGCCCCAGCATTTT. Its protein is CASSPGRQPQHF.